This TCR beta chain was sequenced in a study of T-cell memory formation after mild COVID-19. This clonotype was detected ten times or more. Antigen unknown. General study points: Nothing showed for sure that second-wave clones peaking on day 37 were SARS-CoV-2 specific.

Constant-segment-primed 5'RACE gave TCR alpha and TCR beta cDNA libraries with sample barcodes and UMIs. Using its own MiXCR run on the 5' RACE reads, TCRdb lists one record per CDR3 protein. This sample has 280,000 or so distinct CDR3 sequences, with about a sixth found just once. This CDR3 spans 15 amino acids. Trimming left V 5 bases short and J 1 base short, with 14 bases between. The sequenced sample was PBMCs or a T cell subset sorted from them (not recorded which). This sequence was found in a man younger than 35 who had mild COVID-19 (a few samples of this study predate the infection). Cell type and time point are not known. This sequence joins TRBV12-3 or TRBV12-4 and TRBJ1-1; D is possibly TRBD1 (6 bases). The CDR3: CASSPLGGRNTEAFF. The CDR3 nucleotides are TGTGCCAGCAGTCCTCTGGGGGGCAGGAACACTGAAGCTTTCTTT.